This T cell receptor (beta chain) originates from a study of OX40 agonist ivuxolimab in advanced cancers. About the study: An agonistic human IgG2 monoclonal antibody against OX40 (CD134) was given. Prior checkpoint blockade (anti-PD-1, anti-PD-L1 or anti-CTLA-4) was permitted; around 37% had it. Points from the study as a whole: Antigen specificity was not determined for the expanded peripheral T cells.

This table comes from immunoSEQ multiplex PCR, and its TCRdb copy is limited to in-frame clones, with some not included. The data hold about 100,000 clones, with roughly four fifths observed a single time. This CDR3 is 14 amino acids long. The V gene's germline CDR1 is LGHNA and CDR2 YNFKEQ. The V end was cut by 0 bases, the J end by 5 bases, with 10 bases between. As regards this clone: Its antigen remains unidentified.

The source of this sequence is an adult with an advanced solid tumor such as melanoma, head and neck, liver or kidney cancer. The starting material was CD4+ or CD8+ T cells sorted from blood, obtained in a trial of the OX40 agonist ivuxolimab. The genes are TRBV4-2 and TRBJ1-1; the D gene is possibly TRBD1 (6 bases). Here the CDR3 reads CASSQEQGRTEAFF. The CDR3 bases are TGTGCCAGCAGCCAAGAACAGGGTCGGACTGAAGCTTTCTTT.